This entry features one T cell receptor beta chain sequence. Its matching antigen is unknown. The sample is drawn from a study of CD8+CD57+ T cells in acquired aplastic anemia. Study information: Sorted CD4+ and CD8+ cells yielded about 3.1 ug of DNA on average. Regarding the study as a whole: Around 29 CD8+ CDR3 sequences were shared between patients and controls.

The sequenced patients had an expansion of CD8+CD57+ cells seen by flow cytometry. Severe acquired aplastic anemia affected all patients. Untreated patients provided the blood samples, with no therapy given before sampling. This CDR3 is built from 14 residues. V lost 4 bases and J lost 12, with 20 bases in between. Germline assignment: CDR1 LNHNV and CDR2 YYDKDF (reference sequence). Genomic DNA constituted the template upon which TCR beta VDJ and CDR3 profiling was performed. TCRdb reprocessed the reads with MiXCR, giving one entry per CDR3 protein. The profile shows around 250,000 distinct CDR3 sequences, 82% of them singletons.

J is TRBJ2-3 and V is TRBV15; no clear D gene. Sequencing was done on a sample of sorted CD4+, CD8+, or CD8+CD57+ T cells (not recorded which) from PBMCs. This clonotype was obtained from a human donor with aplastic anemia. CDR3 residues: CATSIRSSTETQYF. CDR3 in DNA: TGTGCCACCAGCATTAGATCCAGCACAGAGACCCAGTATTTT. Based on the CDR3 plus reference TRBV15 and TRBJ2-3, the full variable domain is DAMVIQNPRYQVTQFGKPVTLSCSQTLNHNVMYWYQQKSSQAPKLLFHYYDKDFNNEADTPDNFQSRRPNTSFCFLDIRSPGLGDTAMYLCATSIRSSTETQYFGPGTRLTVL.